This T cell receptor delta chain came from a study of gamma-delta T cells after stem cell transplantation. This CDR3 contains 21 residues. V shed 0 bases and J shed 3 bases, with 31 bases lying between them. CDR1 and CDR2 from the germline V gene are GEAIGNYY and EKD. TCRdb redid the clone calls on the RT-PCR reads with CATT. The data show a few thousand delta-chain clones, around 8% seen once. This clone is medium-sized (0.01 to 0.1%) within its sample. What was sequenced was gamma-delta T cells. This clonotype was obtained from a human donor. It is not recorded whose cells these are; they may come from a transplant donor. The chain links TRDV2 to TRDJ1; D possibly corresponds to TRDD2 (5 bases). The CDR3 coding sequence is TGTGCCTGTGACACCGTGGGTCCCCTACCTGAGGGGCCCGAAGGTCCCGATAAACTCATCTTT. This translates into CACDTVGPLPEGPEGPDKLIF.